A single sample is the source of the 27 T cell receptor beta chains below, sequenced in a study of T-cell reconstitution after alpha-beta-depleted transplantation in children. TCRbeta library construction was performed incorporating unique molecular identifiers. MiXCR, applied by TCRdb to the PCR reads, yields one record per CDR3 protein. The sample holds under 750,000 distinct CDR3 sequences, under 30% seen once. The sample consisted of PBMCs, mostly from graft donor cells, taken 360 days after TCRalphabeta/CD19-depleted stem cell transplant. These receptors were taken from a boy under two years old who had a stem cell transplant for acute myeloid leukemia, so the T cells may come from the graft donor.

This clonotype was found a few times. The CDR3 reads CASSARRGFTDTQYF. The CDR3 DNA reads TGTGCCAGCAGCGCCCGTAGGGGTTTCACAGATACGCAGTATTTT. The rearrangement links TRBV7-2 to TRBJ2-3; tentative D call: TRBD1 (5 bases). V was clipped by 5 bases and J by 2 bases, with 14 bases between them. CDR3 size: 15 residues. Germline CDR1 and CDR2: SGHTA and FQGNSA.

This clonotype was found many times. The chain has TRBV20-1 and TRBJ2-1; 8 bases agree with TRBD2. The J segment lost 10 bases and the V segment lost 1 base, leaving 6 bases of the junction unmatched. The CDR3 has 13 residues. Looked up from germline, CDR1 is DFQATT and CDR2 is SNEGSKA (reference sequence). The CDR3 coding sequence is TGCAGTGCTAGAGTCGTAGCGGGGAAAGAGCAGTTCTTC. This sequence encodes CSARVVAGKEQFF.

This clonotype was seen a few times. J is TRBJ2-5 and V is TRBV9, with TRBD1 matching 8 bases. V lost 3 bases, J lost 2 bases, and 3 bases stayed unmatched. The germline V gene has CDR1 SGDLS and CDR2 YYNGEE. This CDR3 contains 14 residues. The DNA of the CDR3 is TGTGCCAGCAGCGAACAGGGGGTTCAAGAGACCCAGTACTTC. Translation: CASSEQGVQETQYF.

The chain recombines TRBV5-1 with TRBJ1-1, with TRBD1 matching over 7 bases. From germline, CDR1 is SGHRS and CDR2 YFSETQ. J was trimmed by 7 bases and V by 4 bases; bases with no gene match: 4. This CDR3 comprises 12 residues. Here the CDR3 DNA reads TGCGCCAGCAGCGCGAGGACAGGTGAAGCTTTCTTT. Translation: CASSARTGEAFF.

This clonotype was counted many times. This chain joins TRBV29-1 and TRBJ1-1; possible D gene TRBD1, 5 bases. In germline, CDR1 is SQVTM, CDR2 ANQGSEA. This CDR3 has 14 amino acids. V gave up 6 bases and J gave up 1 base, with 15 bases separating them. This CDR3 reads CSVLGPGQNTEAFF. Written as DNA, the CDR3 is TGCAGCGTCCTTGGCCCTGGACAGAACACTGAAGCTTTCTTT.

The V call is TRBV7-9, the J call TRBJ2-3; D unclear. Germline V gene sequence: CDR1 SEHNR, CDR2 FQNEAQ (reference sequence). This CDR3 has 13 residues. V gave up 5 bases and J gave up 2 bases, with 8 bases separating them. CDR3 DNA: TGTGCCAGCAGCGGCCCGATCACAGATACGCAGTATTTT. This gives the protein CASSGPITDTQYF.

This clonotype was detected a few times. The V gene is TRBV12-3 or TRBV12-4, the J gene TRBJ2-1, with a possible D match to TRBD2 (7 bases). V lost 3 bases to trimming and J lost 0 bases, with 12 bases between them. The CDR3 is 16 residues long. CDR3 amino acids: CASSLAGALSYNEQFF. In DNA form, the CDR3 reads TGTGCCAGCAGTTTGGCGGGGGCCCTCTCCTACAATGAGCAGTTCTTC.

The sample holds many counts of this clonotype. The genes are TRBV7-9 and TRBJ2-2, with D uncertain. The V and J ends lost 4 bases and 8 bases respectively, with 26 bases between them. Germline V gene data show CDR1 as SEHNR and CDR2 as FQNEAQ (reference sequence). The CDR3 contains 18 residues. CDR3 protein: CASSSYQFWARTPGELFF. The DNA of the CDR3 is TGTGCCAGCAGCTCCTACCAGTTCTGGGCTAGAACACCGGGGGAGCTGTTTTTT. Drawing the rest from reference TRBV7-9 and TRBJ2-2, the complete variable domain is DTGVSQNPRHKITKRGQNVTFRCDPISEHNRLYWYRQTLGQGPEFLTYFQNEAQLEKSRLLSDRFSAERPKGSFSTLEIQRTEQGDSAMYLCASSSYQFWARTPGELFFGEGSRLTVL.

The V gene is TRBV28, the J gene TRBJ2-1; 7 nucleotides line up with TRBD2. The V and J ends lost 6 bases and 0 bases, in that order; junction bases with no gene match: 14. Germline CDR1 and CDR2: MDHEN and SYDVKM. The CDR3 has 18 residues. CDR3 DNA: TGTGCCAGCAGCCTACCCCGTGGGCGGGGGAGCTCCTACAATGAGCAGTTCTTC. Translation gives CASSLPRGRGSSYNEQFF. Using reference TRBV28 and TRBJ2-1 for the parts outside the CDR3, the full variable domain is DVKVTQSSRYLVKRTGEKVFLECVQDMDHENMFWYRQDPGLGLRLIYFSYDVKMKEKGDIPEGYSVSREKKERFSLILESASTNQTSMYLCASSLPRGRGSSYNEQFFGPGTRLTVL.

This chain joins TRBV6-2 or TRBV6-3 and TRBJ2-7; D is unresolved. Germline lookup yields CDR1 MNHEY and CDR2 SVGEGT. Trimming took off 2 bases at V and 6 bases at J, with 17 bases between the two ends. The CDR3 totals 15 residues. The CDR3 coding sequence is TGTGCCAGCAGTTACGCAGCCCCGATACCGGGCGAGCAGTACGTC. Its translation: CASSYAAPIPGEQYV.

The CDR3 loop reads CASSHDSTYEQYF. CDR3 DNA: TGCGCCAGCAGCCACGACAGTACCTACGAGCAGTACTTC. This chain connects TRBV5-1 to TRBJ2-7, with D perhaps TRBD1 (5 bases). V lost 4 bases, J lost 2 bases, and 10 bases lay in between. Germline lookup yields CDR1 SGHRS and CDR2 YFSETQ. The CDR3 contains 13 residues.

This chain links TRBV4-2 with TRBJ1-1; possibly TRBD1 for D (6 bases). This CDR3 comprises 16 residues. Germline V CDR1 and CDR2: LGHNA, YNFKEQ. The V end lost 4 bases, the J end lost 0 bases, and 15 bases lay between the germline ends. The CDR3 reads CASSPDGTHLNTEAFF. CDR3 sequence (DNA): TGTGCCAGCAGCCCAGATGGGACACACTTGAACACTGAAGCTTTCTTT.

Many counts were recorded for this clonotype. The chain carries TRBV12-3 or TRBV12-4 and TRBJ2-5, with TRBD2 identical over 7 bases. The CDR3 consists of 13 residues. The ends lost 6 bases at V and 5 bases at J; junction bases unmatched: 6. The CDR3 region is CASSPGGGETQYF. DNA of the CDR3: TGTGCCAGCAGCCCGGGGGGTGGGGAGACCCAGTACTTC.

This clonotype was detected once. V usage is TRBV5-1 and J usage is TRBJ2-2; 8 nucleotides line up with TRBD2. Germline V gene data show CDR1 as SGHRS and CDR2 as YFSETQ. J gave up 5 bases and V 6 bases, and 12 bases lay outside the gene matches. This CDR3 region has 16 residues. CDR3 DNA sequence: TGCGCCAGCACCAAAGCGGGGGACCCTTTTACCGGGGAGCTGTTTTTT. Amino acid sequence: CASTKAGDPFTGELFF.

This clonotype occurred a few times. The chain links TRBV20-1 to TRBJ2-5, with D tentatively TRBD2 (6 bases). This CDR3 region has 15 residues. Deletions cut 0 bases from V and 4 bases from J, with 15 bases between. Germline V gene data show CDR1 as DFQATT and CDR2 as SNEGSKA (reference sequence). The CDR3 nucleotides read TGCAGTGCTAGAGATAGCCAGGCGGGGCGAGAGACCCAGTACTTC. As protein: CSARDSQAGRETQYF.

This clonotype has more than one count but fewer than ten. The chain carries TRBV20-1 and TRBJ1-2; TRBD1 matches 7 bases. CDR3 length equals 13 residues. With V trimmed by 5 bases and J by 6 bases, 9 bases remained unmatched. Per germline, CDR1 DFQATT and CDR2 SNEGSKA (reference sequence). For the CDR3, the DNA is TGCAGTGCTTTTACAGGGGCCCGAGATGGCTACACCTTC. Its translation: CSAFTGARDGYTF.

In DNA, the CDR3 is TGCGCCAGCAGCGCGACAGGGTTCTCCTACAATGAGCAGTTCTTC. Its protein is CASSATGFSYNEQFF. The chain uses TRBV10-2 and TRBJ2-1; TRBD1 matches at 7 bases. The germline V gene has CDR1 WSHSY and CDR2 SAAADI. The CDR3 has 15 residues. V trimming: 6 bases; J trimming: 0 bases; junction bases outside the gene matches: 5.

The table lists this clonotype with many counts. This sequence joins TRBV7-2 and TRBJ2-5, with 11 nucleotides matching TRBD1. V was pared by 2 bases and J by 4 bases, with 6 bases of the junction left unmatched. This CDR3 comprises 16 residues. Germline V CDR1 and CDR2: SGHTA, FQGNSA. CDR3 sequence (DNA): TGTGCCAGCAGCTTAAGTCGGGACAGGGGGATAGAGACCCAGTACTTC. Translated: CASSLSRDRGIETQYF.

This clonotype was recorded at least ten times. The chain links TRBV29-1 to TRBJ2-3, with D perhaps TRBD1 or TRBD2 (6 bases each). This CDR3 has 15 residues. Trimming pared 4 bases from V and 3 bases from J, leaving 17 bases between. Germline assignment: CDR1 SQVTM and CDR2 ANQGSEA. CDR3 sequence reads: CSVVSRGGRTDTQYF. The CDR3 DNA reads as TGCAGCGTTGTATCTAGAGGGGGGCGAACAGATACGCAGTATTTT.

This clonotype showed up just once. The chain couples TRBV7-8 to TRBJ2-3; the match to TRBD1 covers 10 bases. The V gene's germline CDR1 is SGHVS and CDR2 FQNEAQ. The V segment lost 5 bases and the J segment 6 bases; nucleotides outside the gene matches: 11. The CDR3 totals 16 residues. CDR3 sequence reads: CASSLMGQGTSDTQYF. CDR3 sequence (DNA): TGTGCCAGCAGCCTAATGGGACAGGGGACCAGTGATACGCAGTATTTT.

This clonotype was detected only a few times. The V gene is TRBV9, the J gene TRBJ2-2; 9 nucleotides align to TRBD2. Trimming removed 0 bases from V and 7 bases from J; junction bases left unmatched: 13. Germline CDR1 reads SGDLS; CDR2 reads YYNGEE. The CDR3 is made up of 18 amino acids. DNA of the CDR3: TGTGCCAGCAGCGTAGTCCCAGCGGGGGGCACAACCATCGGGGAGCTGTTTTTT. Its translation is CASSVVPAGGTTIGELFF.

This clonotype was counted a few times. V usage is TRBV6-5 and J usage is TRBJ1-6; tentatively, D is TRBD1 (5 bases). Germline V lookup: CDR1 MNHEY, CDR2 SVGAGI. The CDR3 runs 15 residues. Trimming stripped 2 bases from V and 6 bases from J, with 11 bases between. CDR3 DNA: TGTGCCAGCAGTTACAAGGGACGGTTTAATTCACCCCTCCACTTT. This codes for CASSYKGRFNSPLHF.

This clonotype was recorded many times. The gene calls are TRBV29-1 and TRBJ1-2; perhaps TRBD1 as D (5 bases). Trimming stripped 4 bases from V and 1 base from J, with 16 bases between. This CDR3 contains 15 residues. Germline CDR1 SQVTM, CDR2 ANQGSEA. CDR3 nucleotide sequence: TGCAGCGTTGGGGGGTCGACAGCGCTTAACTATGGCTACACCTTC. As protein: CSVGGSTALNYGYTF. Supplemented by reference TRBV29-1 and TRBJ1-2, the full variable domain reads SAVISQKPSRDICQRGTSLTIQCQVDSQVTMMFWYRQQPGQSLTLIATANQGSEATYESGFVIDKFPISRPNLTFSTLTVSNMSPEDSSIYLCSVGGSTALNYGYTFGSGTRLTVV.

The chain joins TRBV6-6 to TRBJ1-1; D not certain. The CDR3 sequence is 12 residues long. The germline CDR1 and CDR2 sequences are MNHNY and SVGAGI (reference sequence). Trimming cost V 0 bases and J 5 bases, with 4 bases left between them. The CDR3 sequence: CASSYSLTEAFF. CDR3 DNA: TGTGCCAGCAGTTACTCATTGACTGAAGCTTTCTTT.

CDR3 amino acids: CASSEYSGVGSEAFF. The CDR3 DNA reads as TGTGCCAGCAGTGAATATTCAGGGGTTGGCTCTGAAGCTTTCTTT. The chain recombines TRBV25-1 with TRBJ1-1, with D maybe TRBD1 (6 bases). V was cut by 0 bases and J by 6 bases, with 14 bases left in between. The CDR3 covers 15 residues. Germline CDR1 and CDR2: MGHDK and SYGVNS.

This clonotype was seen ten or more times. The chain is built from TRBV7-8 and TRBJ2-7; 8 positions match TRBD1. CDR1 is SGHVS and CDR2 is FQNEAQ in the germline V gene. The CDR3 has 12 amino acids. V shed 5 bases, J shed 6 bases, and the junction held 3 bases outside the gene matches. CDR3 DNA: TGTGCCAGCAGCGTCGACAGGGGCGAGCAGTACTTC. Translation gives CASSVDRGEQYF.

The genes are TRBV4-3 and TRBJ2-2, with TRBD1 identical over 9 bases. This CDR3 contains 15 residues. From germline, CDR1 is LGHNA and CDR2 YSLEER. Trimming cost V 5 bases and J 3 bases; bases outside gene matches: 4. In DNA form, the CDR3 reads TGCGCCAGCAGCGGCCGGGACAGGGACACCGGGGAGCTGTTTTTT. Amino acid sequence: CASSGRDRDTGELFF.